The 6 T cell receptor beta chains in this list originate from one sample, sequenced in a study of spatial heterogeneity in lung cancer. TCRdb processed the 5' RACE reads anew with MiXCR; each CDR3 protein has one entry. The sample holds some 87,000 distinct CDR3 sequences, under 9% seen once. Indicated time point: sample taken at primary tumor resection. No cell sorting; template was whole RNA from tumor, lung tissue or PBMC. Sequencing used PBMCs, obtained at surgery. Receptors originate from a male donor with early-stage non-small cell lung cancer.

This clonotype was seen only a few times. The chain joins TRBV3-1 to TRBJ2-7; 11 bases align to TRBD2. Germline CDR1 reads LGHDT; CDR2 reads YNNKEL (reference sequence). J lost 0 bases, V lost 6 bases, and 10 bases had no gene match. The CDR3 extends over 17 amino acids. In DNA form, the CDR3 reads TGTGCCAGCAGAAAAACTAGCGGGGGACGAAGCTCCTACGAGCAGTACTTC. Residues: CASRKTSGGRSSYEQYF.

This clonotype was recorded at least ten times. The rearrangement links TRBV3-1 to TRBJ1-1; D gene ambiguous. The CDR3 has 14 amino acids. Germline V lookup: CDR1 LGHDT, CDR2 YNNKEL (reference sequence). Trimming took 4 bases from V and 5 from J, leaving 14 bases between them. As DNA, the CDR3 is TGTGCCAGCAGCCTCCAAGCCGGAGGAACTGAAGCTTTCTTT. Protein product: CASSLQAGGTEAFF.

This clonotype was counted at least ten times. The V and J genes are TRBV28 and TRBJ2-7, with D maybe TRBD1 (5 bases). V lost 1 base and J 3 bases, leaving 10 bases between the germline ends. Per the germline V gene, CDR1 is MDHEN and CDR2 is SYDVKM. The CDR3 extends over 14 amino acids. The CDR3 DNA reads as TGTGCCAGCAGTTTATCCAGGGTGTACTACGAGCAGTACTTC. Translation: CASSLSRVYYEQYF.

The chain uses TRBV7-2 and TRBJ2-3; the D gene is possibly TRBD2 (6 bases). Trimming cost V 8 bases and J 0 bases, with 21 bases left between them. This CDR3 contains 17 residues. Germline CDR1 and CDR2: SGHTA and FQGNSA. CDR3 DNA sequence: TGTGCCAGCCGCGGGACTCCTAGTGGGGCCAGCACAGATACGCAGTATTTT. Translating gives CASRGTPSGASTDTQYF.

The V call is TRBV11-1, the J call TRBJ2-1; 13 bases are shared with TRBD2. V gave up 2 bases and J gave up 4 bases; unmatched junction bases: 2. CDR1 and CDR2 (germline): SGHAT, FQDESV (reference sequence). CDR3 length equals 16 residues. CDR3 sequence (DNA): TGTGCCAGCAGCTTACAGGGACTAGCGGGGTACAATGAGCAGTTCTTC. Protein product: CASSLQGLAGYNEQFF. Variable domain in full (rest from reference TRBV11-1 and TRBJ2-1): EAEVAQSPRYKITEKSQAVAFWCDPISGHATLYWYRQILGQGPELLVQFQDESVVDDSQLPKDRFSAERLKGVDSTLKIQPAELGDSAMYLCASSLQGLAGYNEQFFGPGTRLTVL.

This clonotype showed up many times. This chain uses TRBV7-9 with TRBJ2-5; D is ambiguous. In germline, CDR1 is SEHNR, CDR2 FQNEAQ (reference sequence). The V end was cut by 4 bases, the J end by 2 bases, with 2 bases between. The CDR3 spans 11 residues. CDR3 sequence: CASSSQETQYF. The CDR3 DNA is TGTGCCAGCAGCTCGCAAGAGACCCAGTACTTC.